The present T cell receptor (beta chain) was sequenced within a study of tumor and adjacent non-tumor tissue in lung cancer. Study at large: The patients, 10 to 11 men and roughly 5 women, were about 31 to 76 with stage I to III disease. Samples averaged roughly 4 million productive TCRbeta reads each.

About this clonotype itself: The antigen remains undetermined.

TCRbeta libraries were built with three rounds of nested PCR, modified from ARM-PCR. Via MiXCR, TCRdb re-called the multiplex PCR reads, giving one row per CDR3 protein. The table shows over 100,000 distinct CDR3 sequences, with roughly 75% occurring only once. Trimming pared 6 bases from V and 4 bases from J, leaving 12 bases between. The CDR3 sequence is 13 residues long. Germline V gives CDR1 ENHRY, CDR2 SYGVKD. RNA was extracted from bulk tissue without any cell sorting. Study conclusions and caveats: Top 100 clones took a larger repertoire share in normal lung. Tumor tissue had significantly higher TCR diversity than normal lung.

The chain combines TRBV10-3 with TRBJ1-2, with D unclear. Material: lung tumor tissue. This receptor was taken from a woman aged 60-75 years with non-small cell lung cancer. The CDR3 loop reads CAIRTSPGYGYTF. Here the CDR3 DNA reads TGTGCCATCAGAACAAGCCCCGGCTATGGCTACACCTTC.